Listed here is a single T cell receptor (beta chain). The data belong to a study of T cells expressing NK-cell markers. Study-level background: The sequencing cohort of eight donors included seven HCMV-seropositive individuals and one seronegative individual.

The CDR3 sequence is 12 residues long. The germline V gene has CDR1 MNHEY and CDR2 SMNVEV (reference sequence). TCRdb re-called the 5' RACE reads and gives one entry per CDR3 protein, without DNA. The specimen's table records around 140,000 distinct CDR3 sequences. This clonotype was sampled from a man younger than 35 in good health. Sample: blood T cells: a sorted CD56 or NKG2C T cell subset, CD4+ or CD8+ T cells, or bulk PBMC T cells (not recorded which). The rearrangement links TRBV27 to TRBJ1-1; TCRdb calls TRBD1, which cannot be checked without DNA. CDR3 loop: CASSHRATEAFF.